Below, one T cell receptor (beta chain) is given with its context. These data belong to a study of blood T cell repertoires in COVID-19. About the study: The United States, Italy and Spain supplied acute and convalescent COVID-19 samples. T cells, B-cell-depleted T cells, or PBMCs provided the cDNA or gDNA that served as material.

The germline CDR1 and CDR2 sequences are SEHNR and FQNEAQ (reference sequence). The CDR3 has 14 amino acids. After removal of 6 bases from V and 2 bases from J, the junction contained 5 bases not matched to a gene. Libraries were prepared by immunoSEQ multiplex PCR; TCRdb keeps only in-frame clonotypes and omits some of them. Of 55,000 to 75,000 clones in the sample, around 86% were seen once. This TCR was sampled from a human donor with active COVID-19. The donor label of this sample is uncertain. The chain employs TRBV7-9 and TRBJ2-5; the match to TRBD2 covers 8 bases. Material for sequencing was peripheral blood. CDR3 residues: CASRLTSGQETQYF. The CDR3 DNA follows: TGTGCCAGCAGACTAACTAGCGGTCAAGAGACCCAGTACTTC.